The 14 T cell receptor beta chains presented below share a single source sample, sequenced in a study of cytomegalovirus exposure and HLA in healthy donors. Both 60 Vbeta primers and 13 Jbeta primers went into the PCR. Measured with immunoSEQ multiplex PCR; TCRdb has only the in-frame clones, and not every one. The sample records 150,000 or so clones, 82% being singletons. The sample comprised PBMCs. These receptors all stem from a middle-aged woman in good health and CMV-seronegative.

CDR3 in amino acids: CASSDLGQGTTGYTF. The CDR3 DNA follows: TGTGCCAGCAGTGACTTAGGACAGGGGACTACTGGCTACACCTTC. This rearrangement joins TRBV25-1 to TRBJ1-2; 9 bases match TRBD1. The CDR3 totals 15 residues. CDR1 MGHDK and CDR2 SYGVNS come from the germline V gene. Unmatched junction bases numbered 9, after V lost 3 bases and J lost 7 bases.

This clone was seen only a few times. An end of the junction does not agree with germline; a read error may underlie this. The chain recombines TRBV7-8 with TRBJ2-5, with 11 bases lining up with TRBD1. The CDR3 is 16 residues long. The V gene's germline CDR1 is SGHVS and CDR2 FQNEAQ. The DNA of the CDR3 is TGTGCCAGCACCCAATGGTGGACAGGGGGCGAAGAGACTCAGTACTTC. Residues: CASTQWWTGGEETQYF.

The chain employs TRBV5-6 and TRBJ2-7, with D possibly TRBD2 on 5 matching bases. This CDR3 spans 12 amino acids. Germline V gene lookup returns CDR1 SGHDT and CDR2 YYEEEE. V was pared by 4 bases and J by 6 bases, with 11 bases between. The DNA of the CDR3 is TGTGCCAGCAGCCCAGGAGGAGGCGAGCAGTACTTC. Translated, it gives CASSPGGGEQYF.

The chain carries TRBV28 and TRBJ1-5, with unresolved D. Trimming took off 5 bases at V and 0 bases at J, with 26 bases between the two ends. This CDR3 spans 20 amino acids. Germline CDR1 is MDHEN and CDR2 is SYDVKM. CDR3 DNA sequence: TGTGCCAGCAGTGCCACCGGACCGGGGTCCAATCTTTATAGCAATCAGCCCCAGCATTTT. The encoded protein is CASSATGPGSNLYSNQPQHF.

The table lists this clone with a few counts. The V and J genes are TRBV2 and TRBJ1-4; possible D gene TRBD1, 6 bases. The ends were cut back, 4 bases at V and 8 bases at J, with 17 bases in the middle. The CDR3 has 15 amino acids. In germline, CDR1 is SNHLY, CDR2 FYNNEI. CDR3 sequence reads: CASSGGSGQKEKLFF. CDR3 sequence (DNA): TGTGCCAGCAGTGGGGGCTCGGGACAAAAAGAAAAACTGTTTTTT.

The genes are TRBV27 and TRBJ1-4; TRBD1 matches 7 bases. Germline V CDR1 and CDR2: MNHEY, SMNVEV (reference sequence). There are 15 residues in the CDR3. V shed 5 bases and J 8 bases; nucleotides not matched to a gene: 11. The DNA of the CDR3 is TGTGCCAGCAGTCCCGGGACAGTTCGGGGGGAAAAACTGTTTTTT. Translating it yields CASSPGTVRGEKLFF.

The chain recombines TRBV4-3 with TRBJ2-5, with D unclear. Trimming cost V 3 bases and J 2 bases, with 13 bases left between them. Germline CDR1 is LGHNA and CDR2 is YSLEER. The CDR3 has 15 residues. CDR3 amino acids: CASSQGLQNQETQYF. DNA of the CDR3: TGCGCCAGCAGCCAGGGTTTACAGAATCAAGAGACCCAGTACTTC.

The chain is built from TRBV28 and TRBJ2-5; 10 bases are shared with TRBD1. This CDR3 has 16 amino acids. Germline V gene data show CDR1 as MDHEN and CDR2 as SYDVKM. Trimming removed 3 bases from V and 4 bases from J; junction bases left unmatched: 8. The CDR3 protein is CASSFPGTGAAETQYF. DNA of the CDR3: TGTGCCAGCAGTTTTCCCGGGACAGGGGCCGCAGAGACCCAGTACTTC.

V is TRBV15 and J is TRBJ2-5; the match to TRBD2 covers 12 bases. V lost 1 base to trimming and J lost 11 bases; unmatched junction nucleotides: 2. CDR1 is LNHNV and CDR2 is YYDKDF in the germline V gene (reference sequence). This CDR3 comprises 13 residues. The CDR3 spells CATSRGLAGEQYF. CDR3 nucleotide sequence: TGTGCCACCAGCAGAGGACTAGCGGGAGAGCAGTACTTC.

For the CDR3, the DNA is TGTGCCAGCAGCCTGTTCTACAATGAGCAGTTCTTC. Protein product: CASSLFYNEQFF. The chain joins TRBV11-2 to TRBJ2-1, with D unresolved. Trimming stripped 5 bases from V and 3 bases from J, with 5 bases between. The CDR3 has 12 residues. Germline CDR1 SGHAT, CDR2 FQNNGV.

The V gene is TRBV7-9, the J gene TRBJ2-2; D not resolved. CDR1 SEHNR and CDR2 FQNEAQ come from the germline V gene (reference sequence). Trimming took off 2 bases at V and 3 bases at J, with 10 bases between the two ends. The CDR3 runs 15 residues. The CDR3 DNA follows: TGTGCCAGCAGCTTAATGTCGGGTTACACCGGGGAGCTGTTTTTT. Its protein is CASSLMSGYTGELFF.

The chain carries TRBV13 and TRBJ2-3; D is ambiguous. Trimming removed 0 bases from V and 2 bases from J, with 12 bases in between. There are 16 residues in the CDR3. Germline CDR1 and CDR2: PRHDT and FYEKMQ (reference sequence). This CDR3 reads CASSLGSGSYTDTQYF. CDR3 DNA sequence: TGTGCCAGCAGCTTAGGGTCAGGCTCGTACACAGATACGCAGTATTTT.

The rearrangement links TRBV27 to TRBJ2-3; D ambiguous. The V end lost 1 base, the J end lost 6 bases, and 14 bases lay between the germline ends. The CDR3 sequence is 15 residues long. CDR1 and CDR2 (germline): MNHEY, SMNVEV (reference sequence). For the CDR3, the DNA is TGTGCCAGCAGTTTATATTTGTCTGAGATGGATACGCAGTATTTT. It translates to CASSLYLSEMDTQYF.

CDR3 region: CASSIRLAGTNVLTF. In DNA form, the CDR3 reads TGTGCCAGTAGTATAAGACTAGCGGGGACCAACGTCCTGACTTTC. The rearrangement links TRBV19 to TRBJ2-6; 11 bases map to TRBD2. After removal of 2 bases from V and 8 bases from J, the junction contained 2 bases not matched to a gene. CDR1 is LNHDA and CDR2 is SQIVND in the germline V gene (reference sequence). This CDR3 is 15 amino acids long. The full variable domain, with the rest looked up from reference TRBV19 and TRBJ2-6, is DGGITQSPKYLFRKEGQNVTLSCEQNLNHDAMYWYRQDPGQGLRLIYYSQIVNDFQKGDIAEGYSVSREKKESFPLTVTSAQKNPTAFYLCASSIRLAGTNVLTFGAGSRLTVL.